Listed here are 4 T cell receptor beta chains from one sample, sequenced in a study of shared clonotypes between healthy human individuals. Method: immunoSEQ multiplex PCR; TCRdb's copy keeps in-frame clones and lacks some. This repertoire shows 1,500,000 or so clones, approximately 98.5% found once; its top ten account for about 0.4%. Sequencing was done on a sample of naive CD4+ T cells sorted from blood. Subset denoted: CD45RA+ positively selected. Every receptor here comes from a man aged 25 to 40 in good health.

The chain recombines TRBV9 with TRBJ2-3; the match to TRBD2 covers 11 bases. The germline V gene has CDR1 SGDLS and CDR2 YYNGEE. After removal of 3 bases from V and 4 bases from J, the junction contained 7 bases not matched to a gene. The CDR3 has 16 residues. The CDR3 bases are TGTGCCAGCAGCGAAACTAGCGGGAGAACTTCAGATACGCAGTATTTT. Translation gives CASSETSGRTSDTQYF.

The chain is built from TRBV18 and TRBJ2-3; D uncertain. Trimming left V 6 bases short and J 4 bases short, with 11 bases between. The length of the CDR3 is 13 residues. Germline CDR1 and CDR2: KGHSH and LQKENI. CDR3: CASSRQVSDTQYF. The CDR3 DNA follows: TGTGCCAGCTCCCGCCAAGTATCAGATACGCAGTATTTT.

Here the CDR3 DNA reads TGTGCCAGCAGCTCCCCGCCCGGGAACTCCTACGAGCAGTACTTC. Its protein product is CASSSPPGNSYEQYF. This chain connects TRBV7-8 to TRBJ2-7; D might be TRBD2 (5 bases). The CDR3 is 15 residues long. Trimming removed 4 bases at V and 0 bases at J, with 13 bases between. The germline gives CDR1 SGHVS, CDR2 FQNEAQ. Using reference TRBV7-8 and TRBJ2-7 for the parts outside the CDR3, the full variable domain is GAGVSQSPRYKVAKRGQDVALRCDPISGHVSLFWYQQALGQGPEFLTYFQNEAQLDKSGLPSDRFFAERPEGSVSTLKIQRTQQEDSAVYLCASSSPPGNSYEQYFGPGTRLTVT.

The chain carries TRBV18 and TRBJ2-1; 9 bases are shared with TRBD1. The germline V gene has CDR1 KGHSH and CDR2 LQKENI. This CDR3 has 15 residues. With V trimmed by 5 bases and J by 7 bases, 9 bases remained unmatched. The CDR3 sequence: CASSSRDRDLNEQFF. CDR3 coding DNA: TGTGCCAGCTCATCCCGGGACAGGGATTTAAATGAGCAGTTCTTC.